The TCR beta chain described here comes from a study of T cell repertoires in ileal Crohn's disease. Study information: About half of patients got postoperative therapy: some 11 thiopurines, approximately 18 anti-TNF. General observations from the study: Every patient over 26.8% clonality showed endoscopic recurrence.

About this clone: Its antigen is as yet unknown.

This CDR3 spans 14 amino acids. Germline loops: CDR1 MNHNS, CDR2 SASEGT. With 6 bases clipped from V and 7 bases from J, the junction kept 11 bases outside the gene matches. TCRB immunosequencing input was roughly 500 nanograms of biopsy DNA per sample. Generated by immunoSEQ multiplex PCR, the TCRdb table keeps only in-frame clones and is missing some. This sample carries 4,000 to 6,000 clones, 78% of them seen once, and the ten largest clones take around 12%. Material for sequencing was ileal tissue. This chain connects TRBV6-1 to TRBJ1-2, with TRBD1 matching over 7 bases. The sequence was obtained from an adult with Crohn's disease. CDR3 amino acids: CASRGERGRGGYTF. DNA for the CDR3: TGTGCCAGCAGGGGGGAGAGGGGGCGCGGTGGCTACACCTTC.